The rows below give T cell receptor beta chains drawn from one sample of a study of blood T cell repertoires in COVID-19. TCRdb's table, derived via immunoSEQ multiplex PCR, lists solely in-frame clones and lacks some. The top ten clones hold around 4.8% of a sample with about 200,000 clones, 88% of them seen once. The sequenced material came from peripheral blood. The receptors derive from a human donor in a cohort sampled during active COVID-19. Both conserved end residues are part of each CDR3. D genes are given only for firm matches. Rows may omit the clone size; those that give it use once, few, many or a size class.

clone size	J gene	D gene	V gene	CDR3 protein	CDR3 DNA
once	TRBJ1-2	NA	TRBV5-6	CASSWGEQLGSGYTF	TGTGCCAGCAGCTGGGGGGAGCAGCTGGGTAGTGGCTACACCTTC
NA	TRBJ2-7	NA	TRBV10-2	CASLETGVFYEQYF	TGCGCCAGCCTTGAGACAGGTGTTTTTTACGAGCAGTACTTC
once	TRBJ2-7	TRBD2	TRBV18	CASSPQIAGASYEQYF	TGTGCCAGCTCACCTCAGATAGCGGGAGCATCCTACGAGCAGTACTTC
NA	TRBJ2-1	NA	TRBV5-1	CASSPSVSYNEQFF	TGCGCCAGCAGCCCGTCAGTGTCCTACAATGAGCAGTTCTTC
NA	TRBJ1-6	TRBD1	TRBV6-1	CASSEGWDRSNSPLHF	TGTGCCAGCAGTGAGGGATGGGACAGATCCAATTCACCCCTCCACTTT
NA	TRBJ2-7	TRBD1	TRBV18	CASRDSSYEQYF	TGTGCCAGCCGGGACAGCTCCTACGAGCAGTACTTC
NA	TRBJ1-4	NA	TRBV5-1	CASKGGANEKLFF	TGCGCCAGCAAAGGGGGGGCTAATGAAAAACTGTTTTTT
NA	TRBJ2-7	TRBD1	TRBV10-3	CAIKTGASEQYF	TGTGCCATCAAGACAGGGGCTTCCGAGCAGTACTTC
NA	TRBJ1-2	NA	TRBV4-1	CASSQDPAANYGYTF	TGCGCCAGCAGCCAAGATCCGGCGGCTAACTATGGCTACACCTTC
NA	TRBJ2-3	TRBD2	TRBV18	CASSKGLAGATDTQYF	TGTGCCAGCTCGAAAGGGCTAGCGGGGGCCACAGATACGCAGTATTTT
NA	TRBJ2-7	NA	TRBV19	CASSTTASYEQYF	TGTGCCAGTAGTACGACAGCCTCCTACGAGCAGTACTTC
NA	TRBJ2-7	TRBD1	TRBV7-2	CASSYGQGSYEQYF	TGTGCCAGCAGCTACGGACAGGGCTCCTACGAGCAGTACTTC
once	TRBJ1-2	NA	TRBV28	CASSLVGAGYTF	TGTGCCAGCAGTTTAGTTGGGGCTGGCTACACCTTC
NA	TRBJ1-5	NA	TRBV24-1	CATSENSIQVYGNQPQHF	TGTGCCACCAGTGAGAACTCAATACAGGTTTACGGCAATCAGCCCCAGCATTTT
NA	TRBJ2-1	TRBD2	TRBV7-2	CASSLVILAGGLYNEQFF	TGTGCCAGCAGCTTAGTGATCCTAGCGGGGGGGCTTTACAATGAGCAGTTCTTC
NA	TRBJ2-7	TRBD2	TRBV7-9	CASSLGRLAGVYEQYF	TGTGCCAGCAGCTTAGGAAGGCTAGCGGGAGTCTACGAGCAGTACTTC
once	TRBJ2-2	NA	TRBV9	CASSVGPGLITGELFF	TGTGCCAGCAGCGTAGGGCCCGGACTTATCACCGGGGAGCTGTTTTTT
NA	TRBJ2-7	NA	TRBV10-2	CASSELGLLKVYEQYF	TGCGCCAGCAGTGAGCTCGGACTCCTGAAGGTCTACGAGCAGTACTTC
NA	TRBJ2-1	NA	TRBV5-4	CASSSWSQLAPFF	TGTGCCAGCAGCTCGTGGAGCCAATTGGCGCCGTTCTTC
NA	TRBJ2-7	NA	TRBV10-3	CAISGTGSPYEQYF	TGTGCCATCAGTGGAACAGGGTCTCCCTACGAGCAGTACTTC
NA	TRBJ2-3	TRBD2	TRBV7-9	CASSPGLAGGPGDTQYF	TGTGCCAGCAGCCCGGGACTAGCGGGGGGGCCTGGAGATACGCAGTATTTT
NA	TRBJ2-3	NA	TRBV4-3	CASSQLAVGGADTQYF	TGCGCCAGCAGCCAACTTGCGGTGGGGGGGGCGGATACGCAGTATTTT
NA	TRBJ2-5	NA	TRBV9	CASSFGTLQGETQYF	TGTGCCAGCAGCTTCGGGACACTTCAGGGGGAGACCCAGTACTTC
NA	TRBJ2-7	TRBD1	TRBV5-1	CASSPDRGRYEQYF	TGCGCCAGCAGCCCGGACAGGGGGCGTTACGAGCAGTACTTC
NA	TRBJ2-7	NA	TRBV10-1	CASSESPGPDEQYF	TGCGCCAGCAGTGAAAGCCCAGGGCCCGACGAGCAGTACTTC
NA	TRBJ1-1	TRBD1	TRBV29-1	CSVAPRGRNTEAFF	TGCAGCGTGGCCCCGAGGGGGCGGAACACTGAAGCTTTCTTT
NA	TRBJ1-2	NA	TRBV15	CATRTAGLKWNYGYTF	TGTGCCACCAGAACCGCGGGGCTTAAATGGAACTATGGCTACACCTTC
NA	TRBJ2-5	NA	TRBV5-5	CASSGGEYQETQYF	TGTGCCAGCAGCGGGGGCGAGTACCAAGAGACCCAGTACTTC
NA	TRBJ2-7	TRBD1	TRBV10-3	CATRTGNIYEQYF	TGTGCCACAAGGACAGGGAATATCTACGAGCAGTACTTC
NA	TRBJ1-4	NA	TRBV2	CASTWQGLGEKLFF	TGTGCCAGCACTTGGCAGGGGCTAGGGGAAAAACTGTTTTTT
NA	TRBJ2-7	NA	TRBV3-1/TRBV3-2	CASSQLYYEQYF	TGTGCCAGCAGCCAACTGTACTACGAGCAGTACTTC
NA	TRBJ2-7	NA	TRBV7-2	CASSLRQVSAYEQYF	TGTGCCAGCAGCCTAAGACAGGTCTCAGCCTACGAGCAGTACTTC
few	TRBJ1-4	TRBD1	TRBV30	CAWPLPDRANEKLFF	TGTGCCTGGCCCCTACCCGACAGGGCTAATGAAAAACTGTTTTTT
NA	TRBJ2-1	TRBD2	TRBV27	CASSLPGLVGEQFF	TGTGCCAGCAGTTTACCGGGACTAGTCGGTGAGCAGTTCTTC
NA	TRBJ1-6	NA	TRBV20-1	CSASYRPGGNSPLHF	TGCAGTGCTAGTTACAGGCCGGGCGGTAATTCACCCCTCCACTTT
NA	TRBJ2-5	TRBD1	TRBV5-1	CASSSDRGRRQETQYF	TGCGCCAGCAGCTCCGACAGGGGGCGTCGGCAAGAGACCCAGTACTTC
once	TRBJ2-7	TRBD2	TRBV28	CASSPGLGTYEQYF	TGTGCCAGCAGTCCGGGACTAGGGACCTACGAGCAGTACTTC
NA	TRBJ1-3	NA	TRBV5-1	CASREFYSGNTIYF	TGCGCCAGCAGGGAGTTCTACTCTGGAAACACCATATATTTT
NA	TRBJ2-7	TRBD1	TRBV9	CASSEQGALGEQYF	TGTGCCAGCAGCGAACAGGGGGCTCTTGGGGAGCAGTACTTC
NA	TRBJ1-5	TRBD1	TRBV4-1	CASSQDVITGGSNQPQHF	TGCGCCAGCAGCCAAGACGTAATAACAGGGGGTAGCAATCAGCCCCAGCATTTT
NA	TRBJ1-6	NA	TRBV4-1	CASSHPDGGAYSPLHF	TGCGCCAGCAGCCATCCCGATGGGGGCGCGTATTCACCCCTCCACTTT
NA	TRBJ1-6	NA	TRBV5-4	CASSYRTYNSPLHF	TGTGCCAGCAGCTACCGGACATATAATTCACCCCTCCACTTT
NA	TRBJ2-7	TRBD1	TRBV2	CASGAYRGPVEQYF	TGTGCCAGCGGGGCCTACAGGGGGCCGGTGGAGCAGTACTTC
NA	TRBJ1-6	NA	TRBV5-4	CASSAGGSNISPLHF	TGTGCCAGCAGCGCGGGAGGGAGTAATATTTCACCCCTCCACTTT
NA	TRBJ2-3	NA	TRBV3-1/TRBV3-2	CASSQVAGTDTQYF	TGTGCCAGCAGCCAAGTCGCCGGGACAGATACGCAGTATTTT
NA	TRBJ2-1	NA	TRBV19	CASRDTSRNEQFF	TGTGCCAGTAGAGATACGTCGAGGAATGAGCAGTTCTTC
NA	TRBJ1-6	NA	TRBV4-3	CASSQDVYGGVKNSPLHF	TGCGCCAGCAGCCAAGACGTTTATGGGGGGGTTAAGAATTCACCCCTCCACTTT
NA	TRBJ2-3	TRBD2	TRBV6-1	CASSGLAGVPGDTQYF	TGTGCCAGCAGTGGTCTAGCGGGGGTTCCTGGGGATACGCAGTATTTT
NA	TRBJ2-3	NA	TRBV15	CATSLSSRLDTDTQYF	TGTGCCACCAGCCTATCTTCTCGACTAGACACAGATACGCAGTATTTT
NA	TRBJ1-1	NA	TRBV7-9	CASSSLHTEAFF	TGTGCCAGCAGCTCTCTACACACTGAAGCTTTCTTT
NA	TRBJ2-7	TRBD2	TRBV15	CATSRAGTSGVYEQYF	TGTGCCACCAGCAGAGCCGGGACTAGCGGGGTATACGAGCAGTACTTC
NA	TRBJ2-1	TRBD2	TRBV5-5	CASSLPVSGGPGDEQFF	TGTGCCAGCAGCCTACCGGTTAGCGGGGGGCCGGGGGATGAGCAGTTCTTC
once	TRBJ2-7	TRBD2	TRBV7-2	CASSLATSPYEQYF	TGTGCCAGCAGCTTAGCGACTAGCCCCTACGAGCAGTACTTC
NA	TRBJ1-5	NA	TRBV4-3	CASSQDISRGDQPQHF	TGCGCCAGCAGCCAAGACATCTCCCGGGGGGATCAGCCCCAGCATTTT
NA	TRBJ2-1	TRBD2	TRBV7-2	CASSLTSGGAYEQFF	TGTGCCAGCAGCTTAACTAGCGGGGGGGCCTATGAGCAGTTCTTC
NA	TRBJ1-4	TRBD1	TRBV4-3	CASSSPGQGREKLFF	TGCGCCAGCAGCTCCCCTGGACAGGGCAGGGAAAAACTGTTTTTT
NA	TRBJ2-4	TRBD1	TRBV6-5	CASSYIQGKTKNIQYF	TGTGCCAGCAGTTACATACAGGGGAAGACCAAAAACATTCAGTACTTC
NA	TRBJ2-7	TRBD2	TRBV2	CASSGGTFYEQYF	TGTGCCAGCAGCGGGGGGACTTTCTACGAGCAGTACTTC
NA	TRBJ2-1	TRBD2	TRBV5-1	CASSPLTSGGRNEQFF	TGCGCCAGCAGCCCATTGACTAGCGGGGGACGGAATGAGCAGTTCTTC